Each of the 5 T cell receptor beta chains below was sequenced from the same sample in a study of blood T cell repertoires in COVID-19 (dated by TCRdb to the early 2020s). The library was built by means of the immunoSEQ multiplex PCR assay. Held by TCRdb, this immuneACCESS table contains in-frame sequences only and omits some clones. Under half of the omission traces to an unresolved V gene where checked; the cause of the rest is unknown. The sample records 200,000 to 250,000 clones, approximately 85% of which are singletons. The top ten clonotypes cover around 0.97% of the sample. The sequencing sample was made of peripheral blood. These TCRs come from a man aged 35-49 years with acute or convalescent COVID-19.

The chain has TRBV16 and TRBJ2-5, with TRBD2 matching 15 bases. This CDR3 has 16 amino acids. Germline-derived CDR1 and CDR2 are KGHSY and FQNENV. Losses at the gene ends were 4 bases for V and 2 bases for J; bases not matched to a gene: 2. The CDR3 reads CASSPGLAGGQETQYF. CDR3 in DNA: TGTGCCAGCAGCCCGGGACTAGCGGGGGGACAAGAGACCCAGTACTTC.

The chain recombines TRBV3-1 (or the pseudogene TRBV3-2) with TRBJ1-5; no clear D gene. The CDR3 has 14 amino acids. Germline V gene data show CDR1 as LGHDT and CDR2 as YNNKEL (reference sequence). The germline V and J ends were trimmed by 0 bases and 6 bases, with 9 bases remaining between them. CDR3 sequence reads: CASSQDRVSQPQHF. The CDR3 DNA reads TGTGCCAGCAGCCAAGACCGAGTAAGTCAGCCCCAGCATTTT.

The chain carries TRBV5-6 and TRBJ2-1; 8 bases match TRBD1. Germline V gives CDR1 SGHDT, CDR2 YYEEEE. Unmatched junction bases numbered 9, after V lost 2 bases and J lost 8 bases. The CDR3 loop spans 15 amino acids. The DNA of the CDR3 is TGTGCCAGCAGCTTAGGGGACAGGAGTTTGTATGAGCAGTTCTTC. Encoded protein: CASSLGDRSLYEQFF.

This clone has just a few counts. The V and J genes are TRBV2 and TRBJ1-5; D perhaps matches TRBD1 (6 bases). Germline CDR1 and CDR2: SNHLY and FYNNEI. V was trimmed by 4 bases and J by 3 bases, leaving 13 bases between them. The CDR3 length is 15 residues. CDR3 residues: CASSVNPGANQPQHF. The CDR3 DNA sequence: TGTGCCAGCAGTGTCAACCCAGGGGCCAATCAGCCCCAGCATTTT.

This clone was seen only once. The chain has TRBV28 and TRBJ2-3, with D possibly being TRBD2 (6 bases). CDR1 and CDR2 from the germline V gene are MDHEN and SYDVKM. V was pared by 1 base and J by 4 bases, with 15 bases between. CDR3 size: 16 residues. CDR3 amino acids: CASSLLGLSPPDTQYF. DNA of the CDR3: TGTGCCAGCAGTTTATTGGGACTTAGTCCCCCAGATACGCAGTATTTT.